This T cell receptor beta chain emerged from a study of shared clonotypes between healthy human individuals. General study findings and limits: Non-shared clonotypes showed lower generation probabilities than clonotypes common to all four donors.

Details on this clone: Antigen unknown.

Positively selected for CCR7, the CD45RO-negative cells used as naive CD8 cells excluded terminally differentiated effector memory CD45RA+ cells. The germline V gene encodes CDR1 SGHRS and CDR2 YFSETQ. Unmatched junction bases numbered 6, after V lost 3 bases and J lost 4 bases. The CDR3 contains 15 residues. Profiled with immunoSEQ multiplex PCR; TCRdb holds only in-frame clones, not every one. The sample includes nearly 2 million clones, about 95% of them seen just once. The chain joins TRBV5-1 to TRBJ2-7, with 11 bases aligning to TRBD2. Sequenced: naive CD8+ T cells sorted from blood. This TCR derives from a man aged 18 to 35 in good health. As DNA, the CDR3 is TGCGCCAGCAGCTCGCCGGGACTAGCGGTGTACGAGCAGTACTTC. Translated, it gives CASSSPGLAVYEQYF.